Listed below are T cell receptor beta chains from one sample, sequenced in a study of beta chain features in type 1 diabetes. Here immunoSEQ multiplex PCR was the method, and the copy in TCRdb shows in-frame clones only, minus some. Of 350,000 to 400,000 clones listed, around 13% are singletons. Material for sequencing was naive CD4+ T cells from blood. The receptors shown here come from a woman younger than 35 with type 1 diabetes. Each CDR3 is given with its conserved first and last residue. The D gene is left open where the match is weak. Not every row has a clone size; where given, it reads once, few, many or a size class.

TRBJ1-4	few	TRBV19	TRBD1	TGTGCCAGTTCGCAGGGGACAGCTGAAAAACTGTTTTTT	CASSQGTAEKLFF
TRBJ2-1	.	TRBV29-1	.	TGCAGCTCCGGGGTAAGCTCCTACAATGAGCAGTTCTTC	CSSGVSSYNEQFF
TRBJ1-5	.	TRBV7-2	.	TGTGCCAGCAGCTTGGATGGAGGTCAGCCCCAGCATTTT	CASSLDGGQPQHF
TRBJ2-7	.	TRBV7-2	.	TGTGCCAGCAGCTTAGGACTGACGACCTCCTACGAGCAGTACTTC	CASSLGLTTSYEQYF
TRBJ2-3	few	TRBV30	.	TGTGCCTGGACCAATGGAGTGGCGCAGTATTTT	CAWTNGVAQYF
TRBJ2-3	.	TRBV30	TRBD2	TGTGCCTGGTCCCCACTAGCGGGGGGGTTCACAGATACGCAGTATTTT	CAWSPLAGGFTDTQYF
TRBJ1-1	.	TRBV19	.	TGTGCCAGTAGTGTTCAGGGCACTGAAGCTTTCTTT	CASSVQGTEAFF
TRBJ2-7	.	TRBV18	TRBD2	TGTGCCAGCTCACCACCACCTAGCGGGAGGGCCTCCTACGAGCAGTACTTC	CASSPPPSGRASYEQYF
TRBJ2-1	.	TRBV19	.	TGTGCCAGTAGTACCGGACAGACTCTGCGCAATGAGCAGTTCTTC	CASSTGQTLRNEQFF
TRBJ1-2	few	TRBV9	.	TGTGCCAGCAGCGGGACAGTTAATGGCTACACCTTC	CASSGTVNGYTF
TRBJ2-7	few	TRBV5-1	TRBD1	TGCGCCAGCAGCCAACAGACAGGGCACCACGAGCAGTACTTC	CASSQQTGHHEQYF
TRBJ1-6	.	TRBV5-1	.	TGCGCCAGCAGCAAGGAACAGGGTAATAATTCACCCCTCCACTTT	CASSKEQGNNSPLHF
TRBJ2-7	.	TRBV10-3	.	TGTGCCATCAACAGGGAGGGATCCTACGAGCAGTACTTC	CAINREGSYEQYF